This T cell receptor (beta chain) appears in the sequencing data of a study of cytomegalovirus exposure and HLA in healthy donors. Notes on the study in general: The CMV antigen specificity of a few CMV-associated chains was confirmed through in vitro analysis. The authors later found most CMV-associated TCR beta chains appeared HLA-restricted.

In its sample, this clone was seen a few times. Its antigen is still unknown. CDR3 length: 18 amino acids. In germline, CDR1 is SGHTA, CDR2 FQGNSA. The trim removed 2 bases at V and 4 bases at J, leaving 10 bases unmatched. PCR employed 60 Vbeta and 13 Jbeta primers. Method: immunoSEQ multiplex PCR; TCRdb's copy keeps in-frame clones and lacks some. The profile shows around 140,000 clones, around 75% of them singletons. The genes are TRBV7-2 and TRBJ2-2; 10 nucleotides align to TRBD2. Material: PBMCs. The receptor was derived from a woman aged 18-29 years in good health and CMV-seronegative. The CDR3: CASSLSRSGGVSTGELFF. In DNA form, the CDR3 reads TGTGCCAGCAGCTTAAGTAGGAGCGGGGGGGTGAGCACCGGGGAGCTGTTTTTT.